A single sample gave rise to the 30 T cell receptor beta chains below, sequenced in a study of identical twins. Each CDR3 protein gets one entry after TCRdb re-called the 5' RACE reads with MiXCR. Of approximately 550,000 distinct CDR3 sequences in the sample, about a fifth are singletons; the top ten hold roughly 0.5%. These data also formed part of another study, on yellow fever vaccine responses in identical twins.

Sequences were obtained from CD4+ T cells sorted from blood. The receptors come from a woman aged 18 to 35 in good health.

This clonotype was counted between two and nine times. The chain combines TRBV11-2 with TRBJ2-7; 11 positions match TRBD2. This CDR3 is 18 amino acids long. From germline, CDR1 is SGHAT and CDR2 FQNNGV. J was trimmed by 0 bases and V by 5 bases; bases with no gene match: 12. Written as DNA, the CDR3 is TGTGCCAGCAGCATTCCTAGCGGGGGGTCCCCGAGCTCCTACGAGCAGTACGTC. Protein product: CASSIPSGGSPSSYEQYV.

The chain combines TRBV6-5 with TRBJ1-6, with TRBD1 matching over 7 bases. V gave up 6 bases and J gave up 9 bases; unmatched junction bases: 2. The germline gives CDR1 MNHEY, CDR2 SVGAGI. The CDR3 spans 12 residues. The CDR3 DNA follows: TGTGCCAGCAGGCGGACAGGTTCACCCCTCCACTTT. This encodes CASRRTGSPLHF.

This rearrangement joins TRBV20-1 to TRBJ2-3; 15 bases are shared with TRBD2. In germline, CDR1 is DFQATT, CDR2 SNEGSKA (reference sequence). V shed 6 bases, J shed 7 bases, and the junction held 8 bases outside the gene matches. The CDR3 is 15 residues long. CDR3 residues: CSARRTSGGENTQYF. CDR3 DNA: TGCAGTGCGCGCCGGACTAGCGGGGGGGAGAATACGCAGTATTTT.

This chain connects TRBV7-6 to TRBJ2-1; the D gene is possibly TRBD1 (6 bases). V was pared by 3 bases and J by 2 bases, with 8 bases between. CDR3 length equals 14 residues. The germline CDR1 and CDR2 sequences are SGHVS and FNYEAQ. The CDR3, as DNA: TGTGCCAGCAGCTTCCAGGGGACCTACAATGAGCAGTTCTTC. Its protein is CASSFQGTYNEQFF.

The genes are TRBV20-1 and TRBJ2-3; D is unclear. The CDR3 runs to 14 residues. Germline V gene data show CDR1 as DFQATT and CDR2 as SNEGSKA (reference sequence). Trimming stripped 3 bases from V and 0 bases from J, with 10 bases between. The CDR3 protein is CSASFARSTDTQYF. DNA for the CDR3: TGCAGTGCTAGCTTCGCCCGTAGCACAGATACGCAGTATTTT.

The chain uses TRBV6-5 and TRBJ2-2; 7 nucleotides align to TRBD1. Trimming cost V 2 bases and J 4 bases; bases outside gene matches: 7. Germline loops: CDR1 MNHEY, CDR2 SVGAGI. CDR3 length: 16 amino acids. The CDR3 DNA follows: TGTGCCAGCAGTTACCAGACAGGGCGAAGCACCGGGGAGCTGTTTTTT. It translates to CASSYQTGRSTGELFF.

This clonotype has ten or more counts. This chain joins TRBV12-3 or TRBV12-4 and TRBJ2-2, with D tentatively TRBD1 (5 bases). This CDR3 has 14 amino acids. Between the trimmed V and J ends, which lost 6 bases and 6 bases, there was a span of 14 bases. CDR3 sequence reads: CASRSTQGAGELFF. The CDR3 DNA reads TGTGCCAGCAGAAGTACCCAGGGTGCCGGGGAGCTGTTTTTT.

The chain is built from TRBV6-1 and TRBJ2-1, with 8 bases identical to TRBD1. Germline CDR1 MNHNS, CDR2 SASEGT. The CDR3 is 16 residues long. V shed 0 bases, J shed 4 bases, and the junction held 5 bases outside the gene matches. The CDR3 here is CASSEAGTGLYNEQFF. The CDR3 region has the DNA TGTGCCAGCAGTGAAGCGGGGACAGGACTATACAATGAGCAGTTCTTC.

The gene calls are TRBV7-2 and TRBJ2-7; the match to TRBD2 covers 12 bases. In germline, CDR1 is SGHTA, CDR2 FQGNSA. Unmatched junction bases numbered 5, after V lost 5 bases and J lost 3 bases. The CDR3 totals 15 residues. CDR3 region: CASSEGLAGIYEQYF. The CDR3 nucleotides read TGTGCCAGCAGCGAGGGACTAGCGGGCATCTACGAGCAGTACTTC.

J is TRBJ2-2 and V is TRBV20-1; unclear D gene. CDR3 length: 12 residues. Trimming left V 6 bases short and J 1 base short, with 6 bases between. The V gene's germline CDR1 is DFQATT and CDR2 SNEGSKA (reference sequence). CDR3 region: CSASLNTGELFF. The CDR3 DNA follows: TGCAGTGCCTCCCTGAACACCGGGGAGCTGTTTTTT.

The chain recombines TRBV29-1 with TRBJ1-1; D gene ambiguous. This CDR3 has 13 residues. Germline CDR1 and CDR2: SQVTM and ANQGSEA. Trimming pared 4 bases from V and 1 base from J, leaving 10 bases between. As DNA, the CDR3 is TGCAGCGTTGCATCGGGAGCGAACACTGAAGCTTTCTTT. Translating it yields CSVASGANTEAFF.

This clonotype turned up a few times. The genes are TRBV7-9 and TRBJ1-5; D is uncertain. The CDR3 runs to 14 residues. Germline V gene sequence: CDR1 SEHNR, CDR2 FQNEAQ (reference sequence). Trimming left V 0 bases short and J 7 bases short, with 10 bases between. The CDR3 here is CASSLAGIEQPQHF. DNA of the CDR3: TGTGCCAGCAGCTTAGCCGGGATCGAGCAGCCCCAGCATTTT.

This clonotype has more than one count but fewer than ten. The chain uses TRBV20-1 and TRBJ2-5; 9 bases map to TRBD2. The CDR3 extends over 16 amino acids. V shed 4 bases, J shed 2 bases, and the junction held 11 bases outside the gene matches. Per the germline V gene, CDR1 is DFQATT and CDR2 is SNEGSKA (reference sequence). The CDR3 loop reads CSATAGQSGGQETQYF. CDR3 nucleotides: TGCAGTGCTACCGCCGGGCAAAGCGGGGGGCAAGAGACCCAGTACTTC.

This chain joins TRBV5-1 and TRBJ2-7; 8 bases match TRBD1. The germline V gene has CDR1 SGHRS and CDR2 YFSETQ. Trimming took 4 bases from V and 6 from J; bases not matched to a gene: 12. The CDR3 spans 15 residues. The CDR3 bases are TGCGCCAGCAGCCCCCCGTGGACAGGGAATGGCGAGCAGTACGTC. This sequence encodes CASSPPWTGNGEQYV.

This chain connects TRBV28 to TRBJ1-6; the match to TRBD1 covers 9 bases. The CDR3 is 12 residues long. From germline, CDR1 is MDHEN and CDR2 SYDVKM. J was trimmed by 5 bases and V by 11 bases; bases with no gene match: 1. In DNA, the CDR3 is TGTGCCGGACAGGGGAATAATTCACCCCTCCACTTT. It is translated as CAGQGNNSPLHF. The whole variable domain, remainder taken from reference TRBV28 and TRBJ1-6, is DVKVTQSSRYLVKRTGEKVFLECVQDMDHENMFWYRQDPGLGLRLIYFSYDVKMKEKGDIPEGYSVSREKKERFSLILESASTNQTSMYLCAGQGNNSPLHFGNGTRLTVT.

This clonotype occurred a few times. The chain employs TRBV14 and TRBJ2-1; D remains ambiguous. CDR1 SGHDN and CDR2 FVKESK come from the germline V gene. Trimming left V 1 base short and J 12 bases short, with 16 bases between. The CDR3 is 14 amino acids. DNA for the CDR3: TGTGCCAGCAGCCAAGGTGTTTCTTCTTTAATGCAGTTCTTC. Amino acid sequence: CASSQGVSSLMQFF. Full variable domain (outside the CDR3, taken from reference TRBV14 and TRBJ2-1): EAGVTQFPSHSVIEKGQTVTLRCDPISGHDNLYWYRRVMGKEIKFLLHFVKESKQDESGMPNNRFLAERTGGTYSTLKVQPAELEDSGVYFCASSQGVSSLMQFFGPGTRLTVL.

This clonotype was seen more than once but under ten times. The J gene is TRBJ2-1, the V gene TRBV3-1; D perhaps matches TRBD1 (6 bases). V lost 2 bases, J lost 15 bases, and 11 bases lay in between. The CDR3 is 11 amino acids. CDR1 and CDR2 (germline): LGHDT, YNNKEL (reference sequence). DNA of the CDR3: TGTGCCAGCAGCCAACGGGACACGACGTTCTTC. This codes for CASSQRDTTFF.

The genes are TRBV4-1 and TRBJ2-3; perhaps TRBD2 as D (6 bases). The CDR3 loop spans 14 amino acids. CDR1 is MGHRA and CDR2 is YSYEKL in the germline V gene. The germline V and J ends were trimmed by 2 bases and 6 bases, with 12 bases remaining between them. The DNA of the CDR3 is TGCGCCAGCAGCCAAAGAGCGGGTGGGGATACGCAGTATTTT. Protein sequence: CASSQRAGGDTQYF.

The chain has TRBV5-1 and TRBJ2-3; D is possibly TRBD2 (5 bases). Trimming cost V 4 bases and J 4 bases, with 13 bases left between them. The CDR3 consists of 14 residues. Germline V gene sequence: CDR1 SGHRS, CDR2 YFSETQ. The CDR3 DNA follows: TGCGCCAGCAGCCGGGATTCTTCCCCAGATACGCAGTATTTT. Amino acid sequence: CASSRDSSPDTQYF.

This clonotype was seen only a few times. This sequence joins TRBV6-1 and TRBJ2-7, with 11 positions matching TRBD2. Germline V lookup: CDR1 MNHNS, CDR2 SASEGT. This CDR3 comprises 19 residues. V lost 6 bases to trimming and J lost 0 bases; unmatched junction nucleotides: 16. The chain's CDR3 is CASSSPRDRLAGNSYEQYF. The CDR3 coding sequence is TGTGCCAGCAGCTCCCCCCGAGATAGACTAGCGGGAAACTCCTACGAGCAGTACTTC.

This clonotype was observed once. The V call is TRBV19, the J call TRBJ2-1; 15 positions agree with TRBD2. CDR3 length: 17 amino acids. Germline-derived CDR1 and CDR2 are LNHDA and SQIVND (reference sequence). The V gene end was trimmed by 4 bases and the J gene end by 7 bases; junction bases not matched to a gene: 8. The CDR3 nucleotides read TGTGCCAGTAGTACCGGGACTAGCGGGAGGTTATGGAATGAGCAGTTCTTC. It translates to CASSTGTSGRLWNEQFF.

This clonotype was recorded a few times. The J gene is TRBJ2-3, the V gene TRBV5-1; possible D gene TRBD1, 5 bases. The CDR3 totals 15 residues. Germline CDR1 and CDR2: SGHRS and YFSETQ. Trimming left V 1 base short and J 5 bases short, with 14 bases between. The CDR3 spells CASSLWAGSGDTQYF. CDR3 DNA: TGCGCCAGCAGCTTGTGGGCAGGGTCAGGAGATACGCAGTATTTT.

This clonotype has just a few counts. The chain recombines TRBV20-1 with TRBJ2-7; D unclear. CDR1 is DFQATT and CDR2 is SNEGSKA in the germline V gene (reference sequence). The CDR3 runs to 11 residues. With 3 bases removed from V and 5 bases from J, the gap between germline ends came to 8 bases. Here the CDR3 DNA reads TGCAGTGCTAGTCGTGAGCACGAGCAGTACGTC. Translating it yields CSASREHEQYV.

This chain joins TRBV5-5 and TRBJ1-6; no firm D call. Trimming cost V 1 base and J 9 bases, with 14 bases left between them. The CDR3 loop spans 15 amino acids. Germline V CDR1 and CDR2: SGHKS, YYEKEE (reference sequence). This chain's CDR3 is CASSLYGDFISPLHF. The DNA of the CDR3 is TGTGCCAGCAGCTTGTACGGGGATTTTATTTCACCCCTCCACTTT. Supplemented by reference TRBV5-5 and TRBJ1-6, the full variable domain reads DAGVTQSPTHLIKTRGQQVTLRCSPISGHKSVSWYQQVLGQGPQFIFQYYEKEERGRGNFPDRFSARQFPNYSSELNVNALLLGDSALYLCASSLYGDFISPLHFGNGTRLTVT.

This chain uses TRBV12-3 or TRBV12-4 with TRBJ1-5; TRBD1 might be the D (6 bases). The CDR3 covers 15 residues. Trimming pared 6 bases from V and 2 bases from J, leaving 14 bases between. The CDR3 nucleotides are TGTGCCAGCAGCTCCACTCGGACAGGCAATCAGCCCCAGCATTTT. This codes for CASSSTRTGNQPQHF.

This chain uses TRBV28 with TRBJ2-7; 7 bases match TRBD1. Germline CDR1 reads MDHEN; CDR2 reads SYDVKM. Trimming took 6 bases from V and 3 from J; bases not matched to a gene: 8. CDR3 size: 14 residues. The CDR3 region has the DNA TGTGCCAGCAGGACAGGGTACAGCGGCTACGAGCAGTACTTC. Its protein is CASRTGYSGYEQYF.

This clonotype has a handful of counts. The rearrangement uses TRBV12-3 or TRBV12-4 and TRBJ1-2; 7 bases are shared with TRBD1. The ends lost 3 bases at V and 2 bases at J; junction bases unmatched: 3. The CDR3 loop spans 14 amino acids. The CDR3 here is CASSFRGQNYGYTF. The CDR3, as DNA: TGTGCCAGCAGTTTCAGGGGACAGAACTATGGCTACACCTTC.

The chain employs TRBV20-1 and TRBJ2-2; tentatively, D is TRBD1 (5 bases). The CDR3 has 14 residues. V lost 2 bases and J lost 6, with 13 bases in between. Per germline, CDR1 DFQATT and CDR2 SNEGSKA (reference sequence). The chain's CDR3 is CSARSPPGSGELFF. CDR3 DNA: TGCAGTGCTAGAAGCCCACCAGGGTCCGGGGAGCTGTTTTTT.

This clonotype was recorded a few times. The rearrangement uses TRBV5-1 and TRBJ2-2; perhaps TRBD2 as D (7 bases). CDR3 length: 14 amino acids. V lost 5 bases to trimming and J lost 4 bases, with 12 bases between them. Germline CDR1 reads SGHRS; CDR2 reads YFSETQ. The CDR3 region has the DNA TGCGCCAGCAGTACAGGGAGGGCCACCGGGGAGCTGTTTTTT. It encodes CASSTGRATGELFF.

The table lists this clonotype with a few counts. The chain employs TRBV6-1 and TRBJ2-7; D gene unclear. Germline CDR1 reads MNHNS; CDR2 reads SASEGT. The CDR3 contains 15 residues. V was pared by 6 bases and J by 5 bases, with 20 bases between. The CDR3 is CASRTWDGAPNEQYF. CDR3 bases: TGTGCCAGCAGGACCTGGGATGGCGCACCTAACGAGCAGTACTTC.